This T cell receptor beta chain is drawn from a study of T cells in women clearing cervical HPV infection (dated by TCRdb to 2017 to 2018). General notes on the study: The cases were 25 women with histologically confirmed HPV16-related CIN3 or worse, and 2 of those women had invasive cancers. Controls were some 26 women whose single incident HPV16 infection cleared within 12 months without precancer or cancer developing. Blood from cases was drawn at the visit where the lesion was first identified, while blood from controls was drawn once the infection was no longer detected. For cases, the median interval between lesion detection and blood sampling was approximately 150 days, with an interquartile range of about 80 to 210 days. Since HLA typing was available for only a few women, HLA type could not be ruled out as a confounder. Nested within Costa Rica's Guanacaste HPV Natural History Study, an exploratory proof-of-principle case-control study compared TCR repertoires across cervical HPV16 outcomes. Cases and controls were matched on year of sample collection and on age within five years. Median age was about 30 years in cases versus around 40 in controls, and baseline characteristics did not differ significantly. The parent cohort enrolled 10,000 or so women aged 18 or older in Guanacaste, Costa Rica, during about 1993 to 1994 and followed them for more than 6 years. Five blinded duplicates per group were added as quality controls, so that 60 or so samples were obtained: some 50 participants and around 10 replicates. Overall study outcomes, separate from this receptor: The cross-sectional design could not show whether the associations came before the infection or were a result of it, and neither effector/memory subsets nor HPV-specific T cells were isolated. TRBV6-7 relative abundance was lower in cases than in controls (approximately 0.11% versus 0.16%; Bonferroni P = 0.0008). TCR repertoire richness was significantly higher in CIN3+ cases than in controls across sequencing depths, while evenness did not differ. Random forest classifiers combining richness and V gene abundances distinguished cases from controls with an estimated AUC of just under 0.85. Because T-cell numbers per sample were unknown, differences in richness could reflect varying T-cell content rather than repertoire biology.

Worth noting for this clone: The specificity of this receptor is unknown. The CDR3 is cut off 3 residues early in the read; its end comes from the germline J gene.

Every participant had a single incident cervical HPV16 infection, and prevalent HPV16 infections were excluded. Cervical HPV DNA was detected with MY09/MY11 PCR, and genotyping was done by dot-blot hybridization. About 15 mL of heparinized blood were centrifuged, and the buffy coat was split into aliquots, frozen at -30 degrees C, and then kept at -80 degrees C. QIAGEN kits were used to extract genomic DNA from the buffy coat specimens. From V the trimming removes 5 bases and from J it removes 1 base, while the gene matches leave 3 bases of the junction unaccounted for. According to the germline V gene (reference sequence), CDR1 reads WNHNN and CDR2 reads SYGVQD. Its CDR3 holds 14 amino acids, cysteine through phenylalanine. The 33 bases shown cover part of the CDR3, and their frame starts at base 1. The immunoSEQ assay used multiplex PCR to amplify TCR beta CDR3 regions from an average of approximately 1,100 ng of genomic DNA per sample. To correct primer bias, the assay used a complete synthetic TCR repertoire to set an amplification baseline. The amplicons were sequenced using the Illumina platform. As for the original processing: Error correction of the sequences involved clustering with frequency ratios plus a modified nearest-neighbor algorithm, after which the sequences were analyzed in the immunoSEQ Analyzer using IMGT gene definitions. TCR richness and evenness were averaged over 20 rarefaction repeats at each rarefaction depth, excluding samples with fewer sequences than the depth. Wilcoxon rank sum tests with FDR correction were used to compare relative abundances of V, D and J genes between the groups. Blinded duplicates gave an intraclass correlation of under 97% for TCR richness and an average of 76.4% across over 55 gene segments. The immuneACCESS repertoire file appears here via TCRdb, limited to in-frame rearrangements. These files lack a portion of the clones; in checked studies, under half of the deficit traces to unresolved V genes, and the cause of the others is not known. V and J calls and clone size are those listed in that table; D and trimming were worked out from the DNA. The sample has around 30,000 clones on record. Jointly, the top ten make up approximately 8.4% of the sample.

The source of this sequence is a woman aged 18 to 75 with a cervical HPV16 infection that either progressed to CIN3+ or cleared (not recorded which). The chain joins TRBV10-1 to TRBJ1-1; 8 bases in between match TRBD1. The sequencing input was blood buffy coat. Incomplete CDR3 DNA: TGCGCCAGCAGTCAGGACAGGGAGAACACTGAA. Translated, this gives CASSQDRENTE. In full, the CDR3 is CASSQDRENTEAFF.